What follows are 7 T cell receptor beta chains derived from one specimen sequenced in a study of cytomegalovirus exposure and HLA in healthy donors. Primers: 60 Vbeta forward and 13 Jbeta reverse. Using immunoSEQ multiplex PCR, the repertoire was profiled, and TCRdb retains in-frame clones only, with some absent. Among about 150,000 clones listed, roughly 88% were seen once. Material for sequencing was PBMCs. The receptors here all came from a woman under 30 in good health and CMV-seronegative.

This rearrangement joins TRBV28 to TRBJ1-6, with 8 bases identical to TRBD1. This CDR3 contains 14 residues. V lost 8 bases and J lost 10; bases outside the gene matches: 10. Germline CDR1 reads MDHEN; CDR2 reads SYDVKM. This CDR3 is CASGVQGARSPLHF. The CDR3, as DNA: TGTGCCAGCGGGGTTCAGGGGGCGAGGTCACCCCTCCACTTT.

The chain couples TRBV5-6 to TRBJ1-2, with D maybe TRBD1 (5 bases). CDR1 and CDR2 (germline): SGHDT, YYEEEE. This CDR3 has 12 residues. The ends were cut back, 7 bases at V and 5 bases at J, with 12 bases in the middle. The CDR3 here is CASSPGAYGYTF. The CDR3, as DNA: TGTGCCAGCTCCCCTGGGGCTTATGGCTACACCTTC.

This clone was seen only once. The junction shows a germline mismatch at one end, possibly a read error. This chain joins TRBV7-2 and TRBJ2-5; weak D call: TRBD1 (6 bases). Germline V gene data show CDR1 as SGHTA and CDR2 as FQGNSA. This CDR3 has 16 amino acids. The chain's CDR3 is CASSMTGTTVAETQHF. The CDR3 DNA is TGTGCCAGCAGCATGACAGGTACCACCGTCGCAGAGACCCAGCACTTC.

The chain links TRBV11-2 to TRBJ2-5; TRBD2 matches 8 bases. Germline CDR1 SGHAT, CDR2 FQNNGV. V trimming: 6 bases; J trimming: 2 bases; junction bases outside the gene matches: 8. The CDR3 spans 15 residues. The CDR3 DNA reads as TGTGCCAGCAGACCGATAGCGGGGCGGCAAGAGACCCAGTACTTC. Amino acid sequence: CASRPIAGRQETQYF.

The chain is built from TRBV27 and TRBJ2-7; tentative D call: TRBD1 (6 bases). CDR3 size: 12 residues. Trimming took off 7 bases at V and 7 bases at J, with 14 bases between the two ends. From germline, CDR1 is MNHEY and CDR2 SMNVEV (reference sequence). The CDR3 DNA sequence: TGTGCCAGCACCCAGGGGTCGGGGGAGCAGTACTTC. This translates into CASTQGSGEQYF.

This clone came up a few times. The CDR3 nucleotides are TGTGCCAGCAGCTTAGGGACAGCTAACTATGGCTACACCTTC. The encoded protein is CASSLGTANYGYTF. The V and J genes are TRBV7-6 and TRBJ1-2; a weak D match, TRBD1 (6 bases). The germline V gene has CDR1 SGHVS and CDR2 FNYEAQ. The V and J ends lost 1 base and 0 bases respectively, with 6 bases between them. This CDR3 has 14 amino acids.

The V gene is TRBV5-4, the J gene TRBJ2-3, with TRBD2 matching 12 bases. The V gene's germline CDR1 is SGHNT and CDR2 YYREEE (reference sequence). The ends lost 4 bases at V and 5 bases at J; junction bases unmatched: 11. The CDR3 runs 17 residues. In nucleotides, the CDR3 is TGTGCCAGCAGCCGACTAGCGGGGGCCGTGAGGGGAGATACGCAGTATTTT. Translation gives CASSRLAGAVRGDTQYF.